These T cell receptor beta chains were read from a single sample in a study of cytomegalovirus exposure and HLA in healthy donors. Some clones are missing from TCRdb's copy, which holds only in-frame ones; the method was immunoSEQ multiplex PCR. Among 150,000 or so clones listed, less than 85% were seen once. Sequencing input: PBMCs. The receptors were sampled from a woman in her 50s in good health and CMV-seropositive. Each CDR3 is given without its conserved first and last residue.

J gene: TRBJ2-7
V gene: TRBV19
CDR3 protein: ASRQSTGDASPYEQY

J gene: TRBJ2-7
V gene: TRBV11-3
CDR3 protein: ASSPGTGAYEQY

J gene: TRBJ2-2
V gene: TRBV7-8
CDR3 protein: ASSLRTGTNTGELF

J gene: TRBJ1-3
V gene: TRBV5-1
CDR3 protein: ASSPFTGSGNTIY

J gene: TRBJ1-2
V gene: TRBV7-9
CDR3 protein: ASSRLGGGDYYGYT

J gene: TRBJ2-7
V gene: TRBV27
CDR3 protein: ASMGPEQY

J gene: TRBJ1-5
V gene: TRBV6-6
CDR3 protein: ASRSGSGAQH

J gene: TRBJ2-3
V gene: TRBV9
CDR3 protein: ASSVGTMGLAATDTQY

J gene: TRBJ1-1
V gene: TRBV30
CDR3 protein: AWSLGAVGLVVYTEAF

J gene: TRBJ2-1
V gene: TRBV5-1
CDR3 protein: ASSVRDEQF

J gene: TRBJ2-3
V gene: TRBV7-2
CDR3 protein: ASSLAQAGFSTDTQY

J gene: TRBJ1-1
V gene: TRBV5-6
CDR3 protein: ASSLGQRYMNTEAF

J gene: TRBJ2-5
V gene: TRBV7-2
CDR3 protein: ASSQFAGGQETQY

J gene: TRBJ2-3
V gene: TRBV6-6
CDR3 protein: ASRGTSGGGTDTQY

J gene: TRBJ2-1
V gene: TRBV5-6
CDR3 protein: ASSLAAGQVDNEQF

J gene: TRBJ1-2
V gene: TRBV5-6
CDR3 protein: ASSFRGPTEGYT

J gene: TRBJ2-7
V gene: TRBV6-6
CDR3 protein: ASSSGGIGYEQY

J gene: TRBJ2-2
V gene: TRBV11-2
CDR3 protein: ASSLVAGELF